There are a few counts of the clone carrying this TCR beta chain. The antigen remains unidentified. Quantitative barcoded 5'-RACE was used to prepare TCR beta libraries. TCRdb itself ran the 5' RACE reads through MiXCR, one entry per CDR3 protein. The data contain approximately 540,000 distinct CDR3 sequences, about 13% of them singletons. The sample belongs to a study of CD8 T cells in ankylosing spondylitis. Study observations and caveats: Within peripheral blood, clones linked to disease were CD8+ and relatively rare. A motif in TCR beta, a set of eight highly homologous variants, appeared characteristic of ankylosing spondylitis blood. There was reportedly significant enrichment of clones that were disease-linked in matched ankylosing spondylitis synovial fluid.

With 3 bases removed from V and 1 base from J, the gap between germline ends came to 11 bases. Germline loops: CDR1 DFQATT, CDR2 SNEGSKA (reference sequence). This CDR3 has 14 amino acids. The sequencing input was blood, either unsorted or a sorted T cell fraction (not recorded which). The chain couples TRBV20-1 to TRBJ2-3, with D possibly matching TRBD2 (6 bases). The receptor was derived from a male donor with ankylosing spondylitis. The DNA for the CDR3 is TGCAGTGCTAGTGGGTCTAGCGGCACAGATACGCAGTATTTT. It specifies CSASGSSGTDTQYF.